The T cell receptor (beta chain) described here comes from a study of shared clonotypes between healthy human individuals. Overall study results and limits: Naive subsets usually exceeded memory subsets in estimated richness. Blood alone was sampled, and tissue repertoires likely differ.

CD45RO-negative, CCR7-positively selected cells formed the naive CD8 fraction, excluding terminally differentiated effector memory CD45RA+ cells. Original methodology: ImmunoSEQ supplied junction-only sequences lacking quality scores, so filtering was different. Using immunoSEQ multiplex PCR, the repertoire was profiled, and TCRdb retains in-frame clones only, with some absent. V and J calls and clone size are those listed in that table; D and trimming were worked out from the DNA. Among 550,000 to 600,000 clones listed, about 98% were seen once. Note on this clone: What it recognizes is unknown.

Trimming cost V 6 bases and J 7 bases, with 9 bases left between them. The V gene's germline CDR1 is SGHRS and CDR2 YFSETQ. There are 11 residues in the CDR3. The rearrangement joins TRBV5-1 to TRBJ2-3; no clear D. The receptor's source is a man aged 30-40 years in good health. The source material was naive CD8+ T cells sorted from blood. CDR3 loop: CASTGTNTQYF. The CDR3 DNA sequence: TGCGCCAGCACGGGTACAAATACGCAGTATTTT.